The next 12 T cell receptor beta chains were all read from a single sample in a study of blood T cell repertoires in COVID-19. The assay was immunoSEQ multiplex PCR, and TCRdb's table has in-frame clones only and misses some. Among over 300,000 clones listed, 86% were seen once. The sample was peripheral blood. The receptor set was obtained from a woman between 50 and 59 years old with acute or convalescent COVID-19.

The chain employs TRBV7-9 and TRBJ2-6; weak D call: TRBD2 (5 bases). Trimming took 2 bases from V and 2 from J, leaving 10 bases between them. The CDR3 is 16 residues long. CDR1 is SEHNR, CDR2 FQNEAQ, per germline (reference sequence). The CDR3: CASSLTGVTGANVLTF. CDR3 DNA sequence: TGTGCCAGCAGCTTAACCGGGGTCACTGGGGCCAACGTCCTGACTTTC. Combining the CDR3 with reference TRBV7-9 and TRBJ2-6 gives the whole variable domain DTGVSQNPRHKITKRGQNVTFRCDPISEHNRLYWYRQTLGQGPEFLTYFQNEAQLEKSRLLSDRFSAERPKGSFSTLEIQRTEQGDSAMYLCASSLTGVTGANVLTFGAGSRLTVL.

V is TRBV7-2 and J is TRBJ2-1; weak D call: TRBD2 (6 bases). The ends were cut back, 3 bases at V and 12 bases at J, with 18 bases in the middle. The CDR3 extends over 14 amino acids. The germline gives CDR1 SGHTA, CDR2 FQGNSA. The CDR3 sequence is CASSFIAAGQGQFF. CDR3 nucleotide sequence: TGTGCCAGCAGCTTTATCGCCGCGGGGCAGGGGCAGTTCTTC.

This clone is a singleton in its sample. This chain uses TRBV11-3 with TRBJ1-1, with TRBD1 matching over 10 bases. Germline CDR1 and CDR2: SGHNT and YENEEA. This CDR3 is built from 14 residues. Germline trimming cut 7 bases from V and 8 bases from J; bases unmatched to any gene: 10. The CDR3 DNA reads TGTGCCAGCAAGCGGGACAGGGGACAGGTAGAAGCTTTCTTT. Translated: CASKRDRGQVEAFF. The full variable domain, with the rest looked up from reference TRBV11-3 and TRBJ1-1, is EAGVVQSPRYKIIEKKQPVAFWCNPISGHNTLYWYLQNLGQGPELLIRYENEEAVDDSQLPKDRFSAERLKGVDSTLKIQPAELGDSAVYLCASKRDRGQVEAFFGQGTRLTVV.

The rearrangement links TRBV30 to TRBJ1-5; D is undetermined. Per the germline V gene, CDR1 is GTSNPN and CDR2 is SVGIG (reference sequence). V shed 1 base and J shed 1 base, with 11 bases lying between them. CDR3 length equals 15 residues. The CDR3 nucleotides are TGTGCCTGGAGTGCGGGTGGCAGCAGCAATCAGCCCCAGCATTTT. It encodes CAWSAGGSSNQPQHF.

The V and J genes are TRBV3-1 (or the pseudogene TRBV3-2) and TRBJ2-7; 9 bases fit TRBD2. The V segment lost 6 bases and the J segment 4 bases; nucleotides outside the gene matches: 10. This CDR3 contains 15 residues. Germline V gene lookup returns CDR1 LGHDT and CDR2 YNNKEL (reference sequence). The CDR3 region has the DNA TGTGCCAGCAGGAAGGGACTAGCCCATATGTACGAGCAGTACTTC. Protein: CASRKGLAHMYEQYF.

This rearrangement joins TRBV11-2 to TRBJ2-1, with D maybe TRBD1 (5 bases). Germline CDR1 is SGHAT and CDR2 is FQNNGV. There are 16 residues in the CDR3. The V end was cut by 1 base, the J end by 9 bases, with 19 bases between. CDR3 nucleotides: TGTGCCAGCAGCTTAGCCGCGGAGAGAAGGGGCGGTGAGCAGTTCTTC. Translating it yields CASSLAAERRGGEQFF.

For this clone: This sample includes further DNA sequences coding for the same CDR3. The gene calls are TRBV12-3 or TRBV12-4 and TRBJ1-1; D gene ambiguous. V was shortened by 6 bases and J by 2 bases, with 10 bases between the two germline ends. The CDR3 consists of 13 residues. This CDR3 is CASSLIRNTEAFF. CDR3 DNA sequence: TGTGCCAGCAGCTTGATTAGAAACACTGAAGCTTTCTTT.

In nucleotides, the CDR3 is TGCGCCAGCAGTTCTGGGACAGGCACCACCGGGGAGCTGTTTTTT. This sequence encodes CASSSGTGTTGELFF. V and J are TRBV5-1 and TRBJ2-2, with TRBD1 identical over 8 bases. The CDR3 consists of 15 residues. The germline gives CDR1 SGHRS, CDR2 YFSETQ. Trimming at V came to 5 bases and at J to 4 bases, leaving 7 bases not matched to a gene.

The CDR3 nucleotides read TGCGCCAGCAGCAGACAGGGGGCGGATACTGAAGCTTTCTTT. Translated: CASSRQGADTEAFF. The chain is built from TRBV5-1 and TRBJ1-1; TRBD1 aligns across 10 bases. Trimming cost V 4 bases and J 5 bases; bases outside gene matches: 5. This CDR3 region has 14 residues. The germline V gene encodes CDR1 SGHRS and CDR2 YFSETQ.

Written as DNA, the CDR3 is TGTGCCACCAGTGATTCGTCGGGACTTTACAATGAGCAGTTCTTC. It codes for CATSDSSGLYNEQFF. The rearrangement links TRBV24-1 to TRBJ2-1; possible D gene TRBD2, 6 bases. Per the germline V gene, CDR1 is KGHDR and CDR2 is SFDVKD. There are 15 residues in the CDR3. V gave up 2 bases and J gave up 4 bases, with 11 bases separating them.

The chain couples TRBV29-1 to TRBJ1-1, with D possibly TRBD1 on 5 matching bases. Trimming stripped 4 bases from V and 7 bases from J, with 13 bases between. The CDR3 loop spans 12 amino acids. Germline V lookup: CDR1 SQVTM, CDR2 ANQGSEA. The CDR3 bases are TGCAGCGTTGTCGGAGGGGCCCATGAAGCTTTCTTT. Translated, it gives CSVVGGAHEAFF.

The rearrangement uses TRBV7-9 and TRBJ2-7; D possibly corresponds to TRBD2 (6 bases). The CDR3 is made up of 14 amino acids. V lost 0 bases to trimming and J lost 2 bases, with 8 bases between them. Germline-derived CDR1 and CDR2 are SEHNR and FQNEAQ (reference sequence). Here the CDR3 reads CASSLASGTYEQYF. The CDR3 DNA reads TGTGCCAGCAGCTTAGCTAGCGGAACCTACGAGCAGTACTTC.